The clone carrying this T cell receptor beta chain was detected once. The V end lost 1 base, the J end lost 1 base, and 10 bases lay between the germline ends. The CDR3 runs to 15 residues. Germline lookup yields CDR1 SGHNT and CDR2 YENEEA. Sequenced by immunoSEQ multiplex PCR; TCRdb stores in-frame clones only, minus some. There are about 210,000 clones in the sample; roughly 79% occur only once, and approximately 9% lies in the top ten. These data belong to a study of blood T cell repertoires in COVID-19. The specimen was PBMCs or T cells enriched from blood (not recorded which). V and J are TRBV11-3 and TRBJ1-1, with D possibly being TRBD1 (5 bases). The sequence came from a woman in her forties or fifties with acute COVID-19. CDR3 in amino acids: CASSLARQTNTEAFF. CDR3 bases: TGTGCCAGCAGCTTAGCTAGACAGACGAACACTGAAGCTTTCTTT. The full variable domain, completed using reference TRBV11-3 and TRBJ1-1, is EAGVVQSPRYKIIEKKQPVAFWCNPISGHNTLYWYLQNLGQGPELLIRYENEEAVDDSQLPKDRFSAERLKGVDSTLKIQPAELGDSAVYLCASSLARQTNTEAFFGQGTRLTVV.